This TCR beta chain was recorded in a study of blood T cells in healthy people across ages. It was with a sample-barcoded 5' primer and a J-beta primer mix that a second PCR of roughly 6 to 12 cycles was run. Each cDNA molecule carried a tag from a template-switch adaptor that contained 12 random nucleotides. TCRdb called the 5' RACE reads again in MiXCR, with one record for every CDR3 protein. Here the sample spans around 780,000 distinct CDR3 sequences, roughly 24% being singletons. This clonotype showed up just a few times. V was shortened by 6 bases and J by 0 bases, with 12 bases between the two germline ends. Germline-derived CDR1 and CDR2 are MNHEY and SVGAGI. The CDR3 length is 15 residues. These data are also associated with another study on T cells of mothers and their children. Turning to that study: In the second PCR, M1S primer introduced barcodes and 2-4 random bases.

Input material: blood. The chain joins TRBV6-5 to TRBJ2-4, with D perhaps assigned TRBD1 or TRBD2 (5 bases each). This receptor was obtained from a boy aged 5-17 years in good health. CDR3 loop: CASRPSRGAKNIQYF. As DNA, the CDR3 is TGTGCCAGCAGACCCTCGAGGGGAGCCAAAAACATTCAGTACTTC.